Below, 10 T cell receptor beta chains from the same sample are listed, as sequenced in a study of cytomegalovirus exposure and HLA in healthy donors (dated by TCRdb to about 2017). The method behind the library was the immunoSEQ multiplex PCR assay. For the multiplex PCR, a mixture combining 60 forward primers for TCR Vbeta segments and 13 reverse primers for TCR Jbeta segments was used. The table comes from immuneACCESS by way of TCRdb, which keeps in-frame sequences with V and J called. Part of the clones is missing from these tables; in studies checked, under half for an unresolved V gene and the rest for unknown reasons. The sample table holds 85,000 to 120,000 clones, of which roughly 83% were seen once. The top ten clonotypes cover 2.5% to 3% of the sample. The sequencing sample was made of PBMCs. The receptors were sampled from a middle-aged man in good health and CMV-seronegative.

This sequence joins TRBV11-1 and TRBJ2-3, with 16 bases identical to TRBD2. The CDR3 runs to 17 residues. The V gene's germline CDR1 is SGHAT and CDR2 FQDESV (reference sequence). J was trimmed by 1 base and V by 6 bases; bases with no gene match: 4. CDR3 region: CASRPGTSGGGTDTQYF. The DNA of the CDR3 is TGTGCCAGCAGACCCGGGACTAGCGGGGGGGGCACAGATACGCAGTATTTT.

V gene TRBV6-5 combines with J gene TRBJ2-7, with a weak D call TRBD2 (6 bases). The length of the CDR3 is 13 residues. The ends were cut back, 7 bases at V and 1 base at J, with 11 bases in the middle. From germline, CDR1 is MNHEY and CDR2 SVGAGI. This CDR3 reads CASTDGGSYEQYF. DNA for the CDR3: TGTGCCAGCACCGACGGAGGGTCCTACGAGCAGTACTTC.

The count of this clone is one. The chain is built from TRBV18 and TRBJ2-3; 8 bases fit TRBD1. This CDR3 region has 14 residues. Trimming at V came to 3 bases and at J to 1 base, leaving 0 bases not matched to a gene. Germline V gene sequence: CDR1 KGHSH, CDR2 LQKENI. CDR3 in DNA: TGTGCCAGCTCACCGACAGGGGGCACAGATACGCAGTATTTT. It encodes CASSPTGGTDTQYF.

This clone was detected only a few times. The V and J genes are TRBV18 and TRBJ1-4, with TRBD1 matching 9 bases. Germline CDR1 is KGHSH and CDR2 is LQKENI. This CDR3 is built from 15 residues. V was pared by 3 bases and J by 7 bases, with 6 bases of the junction left unmatched. CDR3 residues: CASSPGTGKGEKLFF. The CDR3 DNA follows: TGTGCCAGCTCACCGGGGACAGGGAAAGGTGAAAAACTGTTTTTT.

This clone appeared a few times. The chain couples TRBV19 to TRBJ2-7; TRBD1 is a possible D gene (6 bases). The CDR3 has 12 residues. Per the germline V gene, CDR1 is LNHDA and CDR2 is SQIVND (reference sequence). The V end lost 8 bases, the J end lost 2 bases, and 10 bases lay between the germline ends. CDR3 DNA: TGTGCCAGTTCAGACAGGCCCTACGAGCAGTACTTC. This codes for CASSDRPYEQYF.

This clone was recorded a few times. The chain employs TRBV5-5 and TRBJ2-7; 9 bases map to TRBD1. The ends lost 2 bases at V and 2 bases at J; junction bases unmatched: 2. CDR3 size: 14 residues. Germline V gene sequence: CDR1 SGHKS, CDR2 YYEKEE (reference sequence). The DNA of the CDR3 is TGTGCCAGCAGCTTTACAGGGGGCACCTACGAGCAGTACTTC. Its protein is CASSFTGGTYEQYF.

The chain uses TRBV12-5 and TRBJ1-5; D call uncertain. V shed 7 bases and J shed 3 bases, with 16 bases lying between them. CDR1 and CDR2 from the germline V gene are LGHNT and FRNRAP. The CDR3 loop spans 15 amino acids. DNA for the CDR3: TGTGCTAGTGCCCCGGGCGGGGAAGACAATCAGCCCCAGCATTTT. Translated, it gives CASAPGGEDNQPQHF.

This clone occurred a few times. This CDR3 reads CASSPEQTEATYEQYF. CDR3 sequence (DNA): TGTGCCAGCTCACCAGAACAGACGGAGGCTACCTACGAGCAGTACTTC. The genes are TRBV18 and TRBJ2-7, with a weak D call TRBD2 (5 bases). Per the germline V gene, CDR1 is KGHSH and CDR2 is LQKENI. Trimming removed 2 bases at V and 2 bases at J, with 16 bases between. The CDR3 is made up of 16 amino acids.

The rearrangement uses TRBV7-9 and TRBJ1-2; D is possibly TRBD1 (5 bases). Trimming shortened V by 5 bases and J by 3 bases, and 16 bases separated the two germline ends. The CDR3 runs to 15 residues. In germline, CDR1 is SEHNR, CDR2 FQNEAQ (reference sequence). CDR3 DNA sequence: TGTGCCAGCAGCGCAGTCCAGGGAAGATACTATGGCTACACCTTC. This translates into CASSAVQGRYYGYTF.

The chain has TRBV7-6 and TRBJ2-3; 9 positions agree with TRBD2. J was trimmed by 15 bases and V by 5 bases; bases with no gene match: 9. The CDR3 has 12 amino acids. CDR1 is SGHVS, CDR2 FNYEAQ, per germline. The CDR3: CASSGPSGENYF. Written as DNA, the CDR3 is TGTGCCAGCAGCGGACCTAGCGGGGAAAACTATTTT.